These T cell receptor beta chains were read from a single sample in a study of vaccination and CD4 T cells after COVID-19. Their cognate antigens are unknown. TCRdb ran MiXCR on the PCR reads and lists one entry per CDR3 protein. The table lists over 10,000 distinct CDR3 sequences, 53% of them singletons. Source material: CD4+ T cells from blood, cultured in vitro. The source is a human donor who had recovered from COVID-19. Each CDR3 is given with its conserved first and last residue. The D gene is left open where the match is weak. Size is stated for part of the rows, as once, few or many counts, or as a class when the clone is expanded.

V gene: TRBV2; J gene: TRBJ1-2; clone size: .; D gene: .; CDR3 protein: CASRGDGWPGYTF; CDR3 DNA: TGTGCCAGCAGGGGGGACGGATGGCCTGGCTACACCTTC
V gene: TRBV5-1; J gene: TRBJ1-2; clone size: .; D gene: .; CDR3 protein: CASSGGPGEAYGYTF; CDR3 DNA: TGCGCCAGCAGCGGGGGACCGGGTGAGGCCTATGGCTACACCTTC
V gene: TRBV30; J gene: TRBJ1-2; clone size: .; D gene: .; CDR3 protein: CASQPGGYGYTF; CDR3 DNA: TGTGCCTCCCAGCCAGGAGGGTATGGCTACACCTTC
V gene: TRBV27; J gene: TRBJ1-2; clone size: .; D gene: TRBD1; CDR3 protein: CASSPLDRDYGYTF; CDR3 DNA: TGTGCCAGCAGTCCACTTGACAGGGACTATGGCTACACCTTC
V gene: TRBV12-3/TRBV12-4; J gene: TRBJ1-5; clone size: .; D gene: TRBD1; CDR3 protein: CASSSPSGQGNQPQHF; CDR3 DNA: TGTGCCAGCAGTTCCCCCTCGGGACAGGGGAATCAGCCCCAGCATTTT
V gene: TRBV6-5; J gene: TRBJ2-2; clone size: .; D gene: TRBD2; CDR3 protein: CASSYASGGASDGELFF; CDR3 DNA: TGTGCCAGCAGTTACGCTAGCGGGGGGGCTAGCGACGGGGAGCTGTTTTTT
V gene: TRBV5-1; J gene: TRBJ1-6; clone size: once; D gene: .; CDR3 protein: CASSLETRGAGNSPLHF; CDR3 DNA: TGCGCCAGCAGCTTGGAAACCAGGGGCGCAGGCAATTCACCCCTCCACTTT
V gene: TRBV20-1; J gene: TRBJ2-3; clone size: few; D gene: TRBD1; CDR3 protein: CSARSPRQGGDTQYF; CDR3 DNA: TGCAGTGCTAGGAGCCCAAGACAGGGTGGAGATACGCAGTATTTT
V gene: TRBV20-1; J gene: TRBJ2-2; clone size: few; D gene: .; CDR3 protein: CSASRGANTGELFF; CDR3 DNA: TGCAGTGCTAGTCGGGGAGCGAACACCGGGGAGCTGTTTTTT
V gene: TRBV28; J gene: TRBJ1-2; clone size: .; D gene: TRBD1; CDR3 protein: CASSSPGGFPSYGYTF; CDR3 DNA: TGTGCCAGCAGTTCCCCAGGGGGATTTCCCTCTTATGGCTACACCTTC
V gene: TRBV10-3; J gene: TRBJ2-2; clone size: .; D gene: TRBD1; CDR3 protein: CAISESTGGGTGELFF; CDR3 DNA: TGTGCCATCAGTGAGTCGACAGGGGGTGGCACCGGGGAGCTGTTTTTT
V gene: TRBV20-1; J gene: TRBJ1-1; clone size: few; D gene: .; CDR3 protein: CSARVGAKTEAFF; CDR3 DNA: TGCAGTGCTAGAGTGGGGGCTAAGACTGAAGCTTTCTTT
V gene: TRBV20-1; J gene: TRBJ1-2; clone size: .; D gene: .; CDR3 protein: CSATASLTAGYGYTF; CDR3 DNA: TGCAGTGCCACGGCCTCCTTGACGGCGGGCTATGGCTACACCTTC
V gene: TRBV7-9; J gene: TRBJ1-3; clone size: .; D gene: .; CDR3 protein: CASSSPGRRNTIYF; CDR3 DNA: TGTGCCAGCAGCTCGCCGGGACGAAGAAACACCATATATTTT
V gene: TRBV29-1; J gene: TRBJ1-3; clone size: .; D gene: .; CDR3 protein: CSVEPTGSGNTIYF; CDR3 DNA: TGCAGCGTTGAACCGACAGGCTCTGGAAACACCATATATTTT
V gene: TRBV7-9; J gene: TRBJ1-1; clone size: .; D gene: .; CDR3 protein: CASSLEASGRAFF; CDR3 DNA: TGTGCCAGCAGCTTAGAGGCGTCCGGGCGGGCTTTCTTT
V gene: TRBV6-1; J gene: TRBJ1-6; clone size: .; D gene: TRBD1; CDR3 protein: CASRDRDNSPLHF; CDR3 DNA: TGTGCCAGCCGGGACAGGGATAATTCACCCCTCCACTTT
V gene: TRBV7-2; J gene: TRBJ1-5; clone size: .; D gene: .; CDR3 protein: CASSLQPGDQPQHF; CDR3 DNA: TGTGCCAGCAGCTTACAGCCAGGGGATCAGCCCCAGCATTTT
V gene: TRBV20-1; J gene: TRBJ1-4; clone size: few; D gene: .; CDR3 protein: CSARGGYNEKLFF; CDR3 DNA: TGCAGTGCCCGGGGAGGTTATAATGAAAAACTGTTTTTT
V gene: TRBV5-1; J gene: TRBJ2-3; clone size: .; D gene: .; CDR3 protein: CASSYPGTDTQYF; CDR3 DNA: TGCGCCAGCAGCTACCCAGGGACAGATACGCAGTATTTT
V gene: TRBV30; J gene: TRBJ1-3; clone size: .; D gene: .; CDR3 protein: CAWSVREGYAGNTIYF; CDR3 DNA: TGTGCCTGGAGTGTACGCGAGGGGTATGCTGGAAACACCATATATTTT
V gene: TRBV6-2/TRBV6-3; J gene: TRBJ1-6; clone size: .; D gene: .; CDR3 protein: CASRPDSGLSPLHF; CDR3 DNA: TGTGCCAGCAGACCGGACAGCGGACTTTCACCCCTCCACTTT
V gene: TRBV10-3; J gene: TRBJ2-1; clone size: .; D gene: .; CDR3 protein: CAISPPGSEQFF; CDR3 DNA: TGTGCCATCAGTCCCCCGGGGTCCGAGCAGTTCTTC
V gene: TRBV7-9; J gene: TRBJ1-1; clone size: few; D gene: .; CDR3 protein: CASSLGTANTEAFF; CDR3 DNA: TGTGCCAGCAGCTTAGGGACAGCGAACACTGAAGCTTTCTTT
V gene: TRBV7-9; J gene: TRBJ2-3; clone size: .; D gene: TRBD2; CDR3 protein: CASSPWGLDQTDTQYF; CDR3 DNA: TGTGCCAGCAGCCCCTGGGGACTAGATCAAACAGATACGCAGTATTTT
V gene: TRBV19; J gene: TRBJ2-1; clone size: .; D gene: TRBD2; CDR3 protein: CASSISGGRAFSYNEQFF; CDR3 DNA: TGTGCCAGTAGTATCTCTGGCGGGAGGGCCTTTTCCTACAATGAGCAGTTCTTC
V gene: TRBV6-5; J gene: TRBJ1-2; clone size: few; D gene: .; CDR3 protein: CASSSLPLSGYTF; CDR3 DNA: TGTGCCAGCAGTTCCCTACCTCTTTCCGGCTACACCTTC
V gene: TRBV2; J gene: TRBJ1-5; clone size: .; D gene: TRBD1; CDR3 protein: CASTRDSDNQPQHF; CDR3 DNA: TGTGCCAGCACTCGGGACAGCGACAATCAGCCCCAGCATTTT
V gene: TRBV27; J gene: TRBJ2-1; clone size: .; D gene: TRBD2; CDR3 protein: CASSLSLAGGDNEQFF; CDR3 DNA: TGTGCCAGCAGTTTATCGTTAGCGGGAGGGGACAATGAGCAGTTCTTC